The 6 T cell receptor beta chains below come from one sample, sequenced in a study of vaccination and CD4 T cells after COVID-19. The study sequenced cultured CD4+ T cell DNA using the Oncomine TCR Beta short-read assay. TCRdb recomputed calls from the PCR reads with MiXCR, one row per CDR3 protein. Of 10,000 to 15,000 distinct CDR3 sequences listed, 35% to 45% were seen once; the top ten hold around 18%. No antigen has been identified for these receptors. Treatment defined: approximately 9-day PBMC culture with coronavirus spike peptide pools or control peptides (ViraFEST assay). Sample: cultured CD4+ T cells from blood. Receptor source: a human donor with COVID-19.

This clonotype was detected a few times. The chain is built from TRBV6-1 and TRBJ1-1; 9 nucleotides line up with TRBD1. The germline gives CDR1 MNHNS, CDR2 SASEGT. V shed 6 bases, J shed 3 bases, and the junction held 11 bases outside the gene matches. The CDR3 is made up of 16 amino acids. The CDR3 DNA sequence: TGTGCCAGCAGCCTTAAGGGGGGACAGGGTTACACTGAAGCTTTCTTT. Translated: CASSLKGGQGYTEAFF.

The table lists this clonotype with a few counts. The chain has TRBV7-9 and TRBJ2-5; TRBD1 might be the D (7 bases). The CDR3 spans 15 residues. Trimming took 4 bases from V and 1 from J, leaving 13 bases between them. The germline CDR1 and CDR2 sequences are SEHNR and FQNEAQ (reference sequence). Here the CDR3 DNA reads TGTGCCAGCAGCTACCAGGGGGGCTTCCAAGAGACCCAGTACTTC. This codes for CASSYQGGFQETQYF.

This clonotype is deemed large. The J gene is TRBJ1-2, the V gene TRBV18; D possibly corresponds to TRBD1 (5 bases). CDR1 KGHSH and CDR2 LQKENI come from the germline V gene. This CDR3 region has 14 residues. V lost 1 base to trimming and J lost 7 bases, with 13 bases between them. CDR3 coding DNA: TGTGCCAGCTCACCACGGGCAGGGTTTATTGGCTACACCTTC. This encodes CASSPRAGFIGYTF.

The sample holds one count of this clonotype. The V gene is TRBV5-1, the J gene TRBJ1-6, with D perhaps TRBD1 (5 bases). Trimming removed 1 base from V and 7 bases from J, with 9 bases in between. From germline, CDR1 is SGHRS and CDR2 YFSETQ. The CDR3 covers 14 residues. The CDR3 sequence: CASSLQGENSPLHF. The CDR3 DNA sequence: TGCGCCAGCAGCTTGCAGGGAGAGAATTCACCCCTCCACTTT. The complete variable domain, with remaining parts taken from reference TRBV5-1 and TRBJ1-6, reads KAGVTQTPRYLIKTRGQQVTLSCSPISGHRSVSWYQQTPGQGLQFLFEYFSETQRNKGNFPGRFSGRQFSNSRSEMNVSTLELGDSALYLCASSLQGENSPLHFGNGTRLTVT.

The chain links TRBV21-1 to TRBJ2-2; TRBD1 reflects the table's D call only, with no check against the DNA. TRBV21-1 is designated a pseudogene. The CDR3 runs 16 residues. In nucleotides, the CDR3 is TGTGCCAGCAGGGGCGGGGTAGTAAGATGCACCGGGGAGCTGTTTTTT. Translation: CASRGGVVRCTGELFF.

The chain employs TRBV6-5 and TRBJ1-2; D unclear. Germline V lookup: CDR1 MNHEY, CDR2 SVGAGI. Between the trimmed V and J ends, which lost 2 bases and 2 bases, there was a span of 9 bases. CDR3 length: 14 residues. This CDR3 reads CASSYRAANYGYTF. CDR3 DNA: TGTGCCAGCAGTTACAGAGCAGCGAACTATGGCTACACCTTC.